This TCR beta chain was sequenced in a study of Graves' ophthalmopathy and Graves' hyperthyroidism. This clonotype was recorded many times. V lost 7 bases and J 6 bases, leaving 12 bases between the germline ends. Germline CDR1 is MDHEN and CDR2 is SYDVKM. This CDR3 contains 13 residues. Amplification from RNA transcripts yielded the TCR beta CDR3 regions. Second-round multiplex PCR came after a first-round RT-PCR that employed HTBI primers. One entry per CDR3 protein, called by TCRdb with MiXCR from the multiplex PCR reads. This table holds fewer than 350,000 distinct CDR3 sequences, roughly a sixth found once.

Sequencing input: peripheral blood. The chain is built from TRBV28 and TRBJ2-2, with D uncertain. The TCR sequence derives from an adult man with Graves' ophthalmopathy. This CDR3 is CASTPNRAGELFF. The DNA of the CDR3 is TGTGCCAGCACTCCAAATAGGGCCGGGGAGCTGTTTTTT.